Listed here are 13 T cell receptor beta chains from one sample, sequenced in a study of shared clonotypes between healthy human individuals (dated by TCRdb to about 2020). Libraries were built with the immunoSEQ multiplex PCR assay. The clones in this table, taken by TCRdb from immuneACCESS, are in-frame only. Not every clone is retained; where verified, under half of the shortfall comes from an unresolved V gene, and the cause of the rest is unknown. This sample lists about 1.9 million clones; about 94% were detected once. Of the sample, around 1.8% is held by the ten largest clones. CD8 naive samples were obtained by positive selection for CCR7 among CD45RO-negative cells, yielding a CD45RA+CCR7+ population from which TemRA cells were excluded. The specimen sequenced was naive CD8+ T cells from PBMCs. This specimen's cell subset or site label, interpreted: CD45RA+CCR7+. The receptors derive from a man younger than 35 in good health. Some clones in this sample may be carry-over from other donors' samples.

This clone was recorded only once. The chain is built from TRBV6-1 and TRBJ1-5; D is uncertain. CDR1 and CDR2 from the germline V gene are MNHNS and SASEGT. Deletions cut 6 bases from V and 6 bases from J, with 18 bases between. This CDR3 is built from 15 residues. CDR3 nucleotide sequence: TGTGCCAGCAGCCTTGGAGGGTGGATAGTTCAGCCCCAGCATTTT. Its translation is CASSLGGWIVQPQHF.

The rearrangement links TRBV7-2 to TRBJ2-7; maybe TRBD2 (6 bases). This CDR3 region has 15 residues. Trimming pared 5 bases from V and 4 bases from J, leaving 18 bases between. Germline-derived CDR1 and CDR2 are SGHTA and FQGNSA. The CDR3 nucleotides read TGTGCCAGCAGCCCTGTGCGGGGCGGCCTATACGAGCAGTACTTC. Amino acid sequence: CASSPVRGGLYEQYF. The full variable domain, rest sourced from reference TRBV7-2 and TRBJ2-7, is GAGVSQSPSNKVTEKGKDVELRCDPISGHTALYWYRQSLGQGLEFLIYFQGNSAPDKSGLPSDRFSAERTGGSVSTLTIQRTQQEDSAVYLCASSPVRGGLYEQYFGPGTRLTVT.

The chain couples TRBV6-6 to TRBJ2-5, with D unresolved. From germline, CDR1 is MNHNY and CDR2 SVGAGI (reference sequence). V lost 4 bases and J 4 bases, leaving 10 bases between the germline ends. The CDR3 has 13 residues. This CDR3 is CASSWRPAETQYF. In DNA form, the CDR3 reads TGTGCCAGCAGTTGGCGGCCCGCAGAGACCCAGTACTTC.

The V call is TRBV5-8, the J call TRBJ2-5; 8 nucleotides align to TRBD1. Germline assignment: CDR1 SGHTS and CDR2 YDEGEE. There are 15 residues in the CDR3. V shed 4 bases and J 0 bases; nucleotides not matched to a gene: 5. CDR3 amino acids: CASSLGQVNQETQYF. The CDR3 nucleotides read TGTGCCAGCAGCCTGGGACAGGTAAACCAAGAGACCCAGTACTTC. The full variable domain, rest sourced from reference TRBV5-8 and TRBJ2-5, is EAGVTQSPTHLIKTRGQQATLRCSPISGHTSVYWYQQALGLGLQFLLWYDEGEERNRGNFPPRFSGRQFPNYSSELNVNALELEDSALYLCASSLGQVNQETQYFGPGTRLLVL.

The table lists this clone with a few counts. The same CDR3 is also encoded by other DNA sequences in this sample. The genes are TRBV7-9 and TRBJ1-5; D ambiguous. Germline assignment: CDR1 SEHNR and CDR2 FQNEAQ (reference sequence). V was pared by 5 bases and J by 1 base, with 3 bases between. The CDR3 loop spans 12 amino acids. In DNA form, the CDR3 reads TGTGCCAGCAGCCTGAGCAATCAGCCCCAGCATTTT. This sequence encodes CASSLSNQPQHF.

CDR3 residues: CSAPTGLAYGYTF. CDR3 nucleotide sequence: TGCAGCGCGCCGACAGGGCTCGCCTATGGCTACACCTTC. The chain employs TRBV29-1 and TRBJ1-2; 7 positions match TRBD1. Germline lookup yields CDR1 SQVTM and CDR2 ANQGSEA. The CDR3 consists of 13 residues. Germline trimming cut 7 bases from V and 4 bases from J; bases unmatched to any gene: 9.

The chain couples TRBV4-2 to TRBJ2-1; 12 bases fit TRBD2. After removal of 4 bases from V and 9 bases from J, the junction contained 7 bases not matched to a gene. The CDR3 totals 15 residues. CDR1 is LGHNA and CDR2 is YNFKEQ in the germline V gene. The CDR3 sequence: CASSPLAGGPGEQFF. The CDR3 DNA reads TGTGCCAGCAGCCCCCTAGCGGGAGGGCCTGGTGAGCAGTTCTTC.

This chain joins TRBV11-2 and TRBJ2-7; D possibly corresponds to TRBD1 (6 bases). V was clipped by 5 bases and J by 6 bases, with 11 bases between them. The CDR3 contains 12 residues. The germline V gene encodes CDR1 SGHAT and CDR2 FQNNGV. CDR3 DNA sequence: TGTGCCAGCAGCCCTACCAGGGGCGAGCAGTACTTC. Its translation: CASSPTRGEQYF. The full variable domain, rest sourced from reference TRBV11-2 and TRBJ2-7, is EAGVAQSPRYKIIEKRQSVAFWCNPISGHATLYWYQQILGQGPKLLIQFQNNGVVDDSQLPKDRFSAERLKGVDSTLKIQPAKLEDSAVYLCASSPTRGEQYFGPGTRLTVT.

This CDR3 reads CASSLLRTGGTEAFF. CDR3 DNA: TGTGCCAGCAGCCTCCTCCGGACAGGGGGCACTGAAGCTTTCTTT. The chain links TRBV28 to TRBJ1-1; 10 bases map to TRBD1. The V gene end was trimmed by 6 bases and the J gene end by 4 bases; junction bases not matched to a gene: 8. CDR3 length: 15 amino acids. Germline CDR1 MDHEN, CDR2 SYDVKM.

This sequence joins TRBV9 and TRBJ2-1; D is undetermined. This CDR3 is 15 amino acids long. The germline V gene has CDR1 SGDLS and CDR2 YYNGEE. The V end lost 0 bases, the J end lost 4 bases, and 11 bases lay between the germline ends. The CDR3 sequence is CASSVVDGWYNEQFF. The CDR3 bases are TGTGCCAGCAGCGTAGTTGACGGGTGGTACAATGAGCAGTTCTTC.

The chain recombines TRBV27 with TRBJ2-3; D call uncertain. V lost 7 bases, J lost 6 bases, and 14 bases lay in between. The germline CDR1 and CDR2 sequences are MNHEY and SMNVEV (reference sequence). This CDR3 region has 13 residues. CDR3 in amino acids: CASTVRVGDTQYF. CDR3 in DNA: TGTGCCAGCACGGTCCGGGTAGGGGATACGCAGTATTTT.

This clone was seen once. The V gene is TRBV30, the J gene TRBJ2-7; tentative D call: TRBD2 (5 bases). The germline CDR1 and CDR2 sequences are GTSNPN and SVGIG (reference sequence). V lost 4 bases, J lost 3 bases, and 13 bases lay in between. CDR3 length: 13 amino acids. In DNA, the CDR3 is TGTGCCTGGAATTTCGGAGGTTTCTACGAGCAGTACTTC. Encoded protein: CAWNFGGFYEQYF.

This chain connects TRBV28 to TRBJ2-1; the D is unclear. The CDR3 runs to 14 residues. The V end lost 5 bases, the J end lost 0 bases, and 8 bases lay between the germline ends. Germline lookup yields CDR1 MDHEN and CDR2 SYDVKM. This CDR3 is CASSNIDSYNEQFF. CDR3 bases: TGTGCCAGCAGTAATATAGACTCCTACAATGAGCAGTTCTTC.